The 27 T cell receptor beta chains presented below share a single source sample, sequenced in a study of control samples from healthy donors and cancer patients. The assay was immunoSEQ multiplex PCR, and TCRdb's table has in-frame clones only and misses some. The table includes about 220,000 clones, 85% to 95% detected once. Sequencing was done on a sample of blood. These receptors all come from a man in his fifties in good health.

This clone was seen just once. The V gene is TRBV19, the J gene TRBJ1-4, with unresolved D. V shed 6 bases and J shed 0 bases, with 8 bases lying between them. In germline, CDR1 is LNHDA, CDR2 SQIVND (reference sequence). This CDR3 has 14 amino acids. The CDR3 region is CASRRGSTNEKLFF. As DNA, the CDR3 is TGTGCCAGTAGACGAGGTTCAACTAATGAAAAACTGTTTTTT.

The gene calls are TRBV29-1 and TRBJ2-7, with 8 bases aligning to TRBD2. The CDR3 covers 13 residues. Trimming took 4 bases from V and 3 from J; bases not matched to a gene: 5. Per the germline V gene, CDR1 is SQVTM and CDR2 is ANQGSEA. In DNA form, the CDR3 reads TGCAGCGTTGTGCTAGCGGGTTACTACGAGCAGTACGTC. This encodes CSVVLAGYYEQYV.

V is TRBV18 and J is TRBJ1-4; D is uncertain. V dropped 6 bases and J dropped 2 bases, with 16 bases sitting between them. The CDR3 spans 16 residues. Per germline, CDR1 KGHSH and CDR2 LQKENI. The CDR3 loop reads CASSPIHDGTNEKLFF. The CDR3 coding sequence is TGTGCCAGCTCTCCAATCCACGACGGGACTAATGAAAAACTGTTTTTT.

The chain employs TRBV5-6 and TRBJ1-1; 7 bases are shared with TRBD1. Germline V lookup: CDR1 SGHDT, CDR2 YYEEEE. The CDR3 has 15 residues. Losses at the gene ends were 3 bases for V and 4 bases for J; bases not matched to a gene: 9. The CDR3 nucleotides are TGTGCCAGCAGCTCCATGATGTCAGGGGGCACTGAAGCTTTCTTT. As protein: CASSSMMSGGTEAFF.

This chain joins TRBV18 and TRBJ2-5, with D possibly matching TRBD2 (7 bases). V was pared by 2 bases and J by 5 bases, with 12 bases between. CDR1 KGHSH and CDR2 LQKENI come from the germline V gene. CDR3 length: 14 residues. The CDR3 bases are TGTGCCAGCTCACCAACCGGGGGGCCGGAGACCCAGTACTTC. Protein: CASSPTGGPETQYF.

The CDR3, as DNA: TGCGCCAGCAGCTCGACAGGGGCTAATTCACCCCTCCACTTT. Protein sequence: CASSSTGANSPLHF. The chain combines TRBV5-1 with TRBJ1-6; the match to TRBD1 covers 8 bases. V shed 3 bases and J 6 bases; nucleotides not matched to a gene: 2. The CDR3 is 14 residues long. The germline V gene has CDR1 SGHRS and CDR2 YFSETQ. The complete variable domain, with remaining parts taken from reference TRBV5-1 and TRBJ1-6, reads KAGVTQTPRYLIKTRGQQVTLSCSPISGHRSVSWYQQTPGQGLQFLFEYFSETQRNKGNFPGRFSGRQFSNSRSEMNVSTLELGDSALYLCASSSTGANSPLHFGNGTRLTVT.

The chain employs TRBV15 and TRBJ1-4, with a tentative D call TRBD1 (5 bases). Trimming stripped 0 bases from V and 10 bases from J, with 9 bases between. The CDR3 consists of 13 residues. CDR1 is LNHNV and CDR2 is YYDKDF in the germline V gene (reference sequence). CDR3 protein: CATSRDLGGKLFF. Here the CDR3 DNA reads TGTGCCACCAGCAGAGATTTGGGGGGAAAACTGTTTTTT.

V and J are TRBV7-9 and TRBJ1-2; no clear D. The CDR3 has 11 residues. From germline, CDR1 is SEHNR and CDR2 FQNEAQ (reference sequence). Trimming cost V 5 bases and J 8 bases, with 9 bases left between them. CDR3 amino acids: CASSREGGYTF. DNA of the CDR3: TGTGCCAGCAGCCGAGAGGGCGGCTACACCTTC.

This clone occurred once. J is TRBJ2-7 and V is TRBV6-5; 8 nucleotides line up with TRBD1. The CDR3 is 13 residues long. V shed 7 bases and J 7 bases; nucleotides not matched to a gene: 9. Per germline, CDR1 MNHEY and CDR2 SVGAGI. CDR3 DNA: TGTGCCAGCATCCGGACAGGGTCGGGAGAGCAGTACTTC. Translating it yields CASIRTGSGEQYF.

The rearrangement joins TRBV2 to TRBJ2-3, with TRBD2 matching 12 bases. J lost 4 bases, V lost 9 bases, and 5 bases had no gene match. This CDR3 is 14 amino acids long. The germline CDR1 and CDR2 sequences are SNHLY and FYNNEI. The CDR3 DNA is TGTGCCAGTTGGGGACTAGCGGGCCCAGATACGCAGTATTTT. This encodes CASWGLAGPDTQYF.

The CDR3 region has the DNA TGTGCCAGCAGCCACGGGGCCAACTATGGCTACACCTTC. Protein sequence: CASSHGANYGYTF. V and J are TRBV14 and TRBJ1-2; tentative D call: TRBD1 (5 bases). CDR3 length: 13 amino acids. Per the germline V gene, CDR1 is SGHDN and CDR2 is FVKESK. V lost 3 bases to trimming and J lost 2 bases, with 7 bases between them.

Only one count was recorded for this clone. The rearrangement joins TRBV7-2 to TRBJ2-3, with 11 bases that match TRBD2. The junction had 7 bases not matched to a gene; V was cut back by 5 bases and J by 6 bases. Germline CDR1 reads SGHTA; CDR2 reads FQGNSA. The CDR3 consists of 15 residues. This CDR3 reads CASSEAASGGDTQYF. DNA for the CDR3: TGTGCCAGCAGCGAGGCGGCTAGCGGGGGGGATACGCAGTATTTT. The whole variable domain, filled in from reference TRBV7-2 and TRBJ2-3, reads GAGVSQSPSNKVTEKGKDVELRCDPISGHTALYWYRQSLGQGLEFLIYFQGNSAPDKSGLPSDRFSAERTGGSVSTLTIQRTQQEDSAVYLCASSEAASGGDTQYFGPGTRLTVL.

The V gene is TRBV29-1, the J gene TRBJ1-1; possibly TRBD1 for D (5 bases). This CDR3 contains 10 residues. Per germline, CDR1 SQVTM and CDR2 ANQGSEA. The CDR3 DNA reads as TGCGGGGGACTGAACACTGAAGCTTTCTTT. Translated: CGGLNTEAFF.

This rearrangement joins TRBV3-1 (or the pseudogene TRBV3-2) to TRBJ2-7, with 9 positions matching TRBD1. This CDR3 comprises 14 residues. The J segment lost 6 bases and the V segment lost 4 bases, leaving 7 bases of the junction unmatched. The germline V gene encodes CDR1 LGHDT and CDR2 YNNKEL (reference sequence). Here the CDR3 reads CASSRDRAFAEQYF. The CDR3 coding sequence is TGTGCCAGCAGCCGGGACAGGGCTTTCGCCGAGCAGTACTTC.

The chain has TRBV6-1 and TRBJ1-5, with TRBD1 as a possible D gene (5 bases). Trimming took off 2 bases at V and 3 bases at J, with 17 bases between the two ends. Germline CDR1 MNHNS, CDR2 SASEGT. The CDR3 consists of 17 residues. The CDR3 reads CASSEQATGALNQPQHF. CDR3 DNA: TGTGCCAGCAGTGAACAGGCGACCGGGGCACTCAATCAGCCCCAGCATTTT.

V gene TRBV9 combines with J gene TRBJ1-2, with TRBD1 matching over 7 bases. The germline gives CDR1 SGDLS, CDR2 YYNGEE. With 0 bases clipped from V and 10 bases from J, the junction kept 6 bases outside the gene matches. The CDR3 loop spans 13 amino acids. This CDR3 reads CASSVAPTGFYTF. The CDR3 region has the DNA TGTGCCAGCAGCGTAGCGCCGACAGGGTTCTACACCTTC.

Remarks on this clone: The junction and the germline gene differ at one end; a read error may be behind it. This chain joins TRBV7-7 and TRBJ2-7, with TRBD1 identical over 10 bases. This CDR3 has 15 residues. Per the germline V gene, CDR1 is SSHAT and CDR2 is FNYEAQ (reference sequence). In DNA, the CDR3 is TGTGCTAGCAGCTGTTTGGGACAGGGGAGTGTAGGGCAGTACTTC. It yields the protein CASSCLGQGSVGQYF.

This chain uses TRBV6-6 with TRBJ2-7; 9 positions match TRBD1. The CDR3 covers 13 residues. The trim removed 4 bases at V and 5 bases at J, leaving 3 bases unmatched. Germline V CDR1 and CDR2: MNHNY, SVGAGI (reference sequence). CDR3 sequence (DNA): TGTGCCAGCAGTTGGACAGGGGATAACGAGCAGTACTTC. The encoded protein is CASSWTGDNEQYF.

A few counts support this clone. The CDR3 is CASSQSGQGSPLHF. CDR3 DNA sequence: TGTGCCAGCAGCCAATCGGGGCAGGGATCACCCCTCCACTTT. The J gene is TRBJ1-6, the V gene TRBV3-1 (or the pseudogene TRBV3-2); D is possibly TRBD1 (5 bases). The V gene's germline CDR1 is LGHDT and CDR2 YNNKEL (reference sequence). Trimming took off 2 bases at V and 10 bases at J, with 12 bases between the two ends. This CDR3 comprises 14 residues.

This chain uses TRBV5-1 with TRBJ2-3; possibly TRBD1 or TRBD2 for D (6 bases each). The CDR3 runs to 14 residues. V was shortened by 5 bases and J by 2 bases, with 12 bases between the two germline ends. In germline, CDR1 is SGHRS, CDR2 YFSETQ. The CDR3 loop is CASRGGTSTDTQYF. For the CDR3, the DNA is TGCGCCAGCAGAGGGGGGACTTCCACAGATACGCAGTATTTT.

V is TRBV6-5 and J is TRBJ1-5; 7 positions match TRBD1. Germline V gene data show CDR1 as MNHEY and CDR2 as SVGAGI. This CDR3 is 14 amino acids long. V lost 0 bases to trimming and J lost 7 bases; unmatched junction nucleotides: 3. Written as DNA, the CDR3 is TGTGCCAGCAGTTACTCAGGGGGCCACCAGCCCCAGCATTTT. Translating it yields CASSYSGGHQPQHF.

The genes are TRBV5-5 and TRBJ2-5; D might be TRBD2 (6 bases). Germline-derived CDR1 and CDR2 are SGHKS and YYEKEE (reference sequence). CDR3 length: 15 residues. V lost 4 bases and J 5 bases, leaving 18 bases between the germline ends. The chain's CDR3 is CASSGSGTLGETQYF. The CDR3 DNA reads as TGTGCCAGCAGCGGTTCCGGGACTCTTGGGGAGACCCAGTACTTC. Full variable domain (outside the CDR3, taken from reference TRBV5-5 and TRBJ2-5): DAGVTQSPTHLIKTRGQQVTLRCSPISGHKSVSWYQQVLGQGPQFIFQYYEKEERGRGNFPDRFSARQFPNYSSELNVNALLLGDSALYLCASSGSGTLGETQYFGPGTRLLVL.

This clone showed up just once. The chain links TRBV9 to TRBJ2-3; D is undetermined. Trimming left V 2 bases short and J 4 bases short, with 11 bases between. This CDR3 has 14 residues. CDR1 and CDR2 (germline): SGDLS, YYNGEE. CDR3 sequence reads: CASSVYLVPDTQYF. CDR3 bases: TGTGCCAGCAGCGTTTACCTCGTACCAGATACGCAGTATTTT.

This chain links TRBV28 with TRBJ2-7; 7 nucleotides agree with TRBD2. Unmatched junction bases numbered 8, after V lost 6 bases and J lost 3 bases. CDR3 length: 14 residues. CDR1 is MDHEN, CDR2 SYDVKM, per germline. As DNA, the CDR3 is TGTGCCAGCAGCTCTCGGGGAGGGAACTACGAGCAGTACGTC. This gives the protein CASSSRGGNYEQYV.

Points on this clone: This CDR3 is also generated by other DNA sequences in the sample. The rearrangement links TRBV7-9 to TRBJ1-1, with TRBD1 matching 9 bases. Germline CDR1 SEHNR, CDR2 FQNEAQ (reference sequence). With V trimmed by 3 bases and J by 1 base, 0 bases remained unmatched. This CDR3 contains 14 residues. Here the CDR3 reads CASSLGQGNTEAFF. CDR3 coding DNA: TGTGCCAGCAGCTTGGGACAGGGGAACACTGAAGCTTTCTTT.

J is TRBJ2-1 and V is TRBV14; 9 bases are shared with TRBD2. Per the germline V gene, CDR1 is SGHDN and CDR2 is FVKESK. V trimming: 3 bases; J trimming: 4 bases; junction bases outside the gene matches: 10. The CDR3 loop spans 17 amino acids. The DNA for the CDR3 is TGTGCCAGCAGCCACCTTAGCGGGGGTGGCCTTTACAATGAGCAGTTCTTC. This translates into CASSHLSGGGLYNEQFF. Full variable domain (outside the CDR3, taken from reference TRBV14 and TRBJ2-1): EAGVTQFPSHSVIEKGQTVTLRCDPISGHDNLYWYRRVMGKEIKFLLHFVKESKQDESGMPNNRFLAERTGGTYSTLKVQPAELEDSGVYFCASSHLSGGGLYNEQFFGPGTRLTVL.

This clone came up once. The rearrangement joins TRBV28 to TRBJ1-3; 7 nucleotides align to TRBD1. The CDR3 consists of 15 residues. Looked up from germline, CDR1 is MDHEN and CDR2 is SYDVKM. Trimming took 4 bases from V and 0 from J; bases not matched to a gene: 3. CDR3 protein: CASSSTGTSGNTIYF. DNA of the CDR3: TGTGCCAGCAGTTCGACAGGGACCTCTGGAAACACCATATATTTT.